This T cell receptor (beta chain) was profiled in a study of T-cell memory formation after mild COVID-19. CDR3 length equals 12 residues. Trimming stripped 7 bases from V and 1 base from J, with 9 bases between. CDR1 SQVTM and CDR2 ANQGSEA come from the germline V gene. MiXCR, applied by TCRdb to the 5' RACE reads, yields one record per CDR3 protein. The profile shows approximately 560,000 distinct CDR3 sequences, 15% to 20% of them singletons. This chain uses TRBV29-1 with TRBJ2-3; D is undetermined. The sequencing input was PBMCs or a T cell subset sorted from them (not recorded which). The sequence was collected from an adult woman who had mild COVID-19 (a few samples of this study predate the infection). Cell type and time point are not known. CDR3 in amino acids: CSARWGTDTQYF. CDR3 nucleotides: TGCAGCGCTAGGTGGGGCACAGATACGCAGTATTTT.